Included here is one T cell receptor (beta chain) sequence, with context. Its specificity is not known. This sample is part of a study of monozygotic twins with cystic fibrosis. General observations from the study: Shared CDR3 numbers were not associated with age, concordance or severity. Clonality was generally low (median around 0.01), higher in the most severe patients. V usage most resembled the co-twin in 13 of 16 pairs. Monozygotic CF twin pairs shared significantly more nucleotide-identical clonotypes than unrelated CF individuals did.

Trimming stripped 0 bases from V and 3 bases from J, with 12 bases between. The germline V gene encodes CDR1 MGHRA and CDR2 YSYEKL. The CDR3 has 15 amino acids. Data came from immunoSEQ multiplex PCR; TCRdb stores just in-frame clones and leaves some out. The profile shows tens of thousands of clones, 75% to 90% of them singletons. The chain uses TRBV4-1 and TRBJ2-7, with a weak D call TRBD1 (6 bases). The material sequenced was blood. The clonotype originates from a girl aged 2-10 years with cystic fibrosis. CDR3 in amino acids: CASSQELQGFYEQYF. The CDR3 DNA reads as TGCGCCAGCAGCCAAGAACTGCAGGGGTTCTACGAGCAGTACTTC.